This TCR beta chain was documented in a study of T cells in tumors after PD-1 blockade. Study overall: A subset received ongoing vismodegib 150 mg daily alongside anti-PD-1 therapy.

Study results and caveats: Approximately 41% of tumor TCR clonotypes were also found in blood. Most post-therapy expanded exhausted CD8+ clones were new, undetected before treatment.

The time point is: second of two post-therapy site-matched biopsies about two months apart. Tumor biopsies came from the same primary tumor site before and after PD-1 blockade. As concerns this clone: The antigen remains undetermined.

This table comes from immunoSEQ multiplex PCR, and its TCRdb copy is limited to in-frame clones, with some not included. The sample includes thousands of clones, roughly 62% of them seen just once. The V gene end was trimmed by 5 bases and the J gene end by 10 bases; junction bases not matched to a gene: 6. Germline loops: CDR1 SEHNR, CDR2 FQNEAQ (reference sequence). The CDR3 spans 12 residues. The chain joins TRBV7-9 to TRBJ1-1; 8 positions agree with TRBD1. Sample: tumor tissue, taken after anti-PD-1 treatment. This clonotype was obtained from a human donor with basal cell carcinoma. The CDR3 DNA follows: TGTGCCAGCAGCCTTAAAGACAGGGGAGCTTTCTTT. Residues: CASSLKDRGAFF.